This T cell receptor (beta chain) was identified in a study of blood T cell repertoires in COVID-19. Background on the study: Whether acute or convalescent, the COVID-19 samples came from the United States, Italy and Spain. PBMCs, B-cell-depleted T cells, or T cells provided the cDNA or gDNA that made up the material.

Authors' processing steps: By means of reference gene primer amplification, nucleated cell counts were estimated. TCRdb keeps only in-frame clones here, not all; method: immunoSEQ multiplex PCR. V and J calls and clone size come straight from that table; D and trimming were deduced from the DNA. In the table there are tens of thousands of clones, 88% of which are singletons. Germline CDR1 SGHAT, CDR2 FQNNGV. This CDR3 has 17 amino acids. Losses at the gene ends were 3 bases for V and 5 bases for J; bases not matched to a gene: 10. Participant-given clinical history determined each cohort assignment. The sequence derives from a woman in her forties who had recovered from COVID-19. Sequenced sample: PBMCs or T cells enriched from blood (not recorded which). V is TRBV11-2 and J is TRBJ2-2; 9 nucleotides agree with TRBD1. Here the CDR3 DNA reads TGTGCCAGCAGCTTCTTAGGCCGGACAGGGGTAACCGGGGAGCTGTTTTTT. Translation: CASSFLGRTGVTGELFF.